These 21 T cell receptor beta chains came from one sample sequenced in a study of T cell responses to AZD1222 COVID-19 vaccine. TCRdb keeps only in-frame clones here, not all; method: immunoSEQ multiplex PCR. The sample comprises under 95,000 clones, roughly nine tenths of which are singletons, and about 3% rests with the top ten. The sequencing here drew on peripheral blood, taken on day 0 of AZD1222 vaccination. These TCRs come from an adult in good health.

The rearrangement joins TRBV28 to TRBJ1-5; tentatively, D is TRBD1 (5 bases). The CDR3 extends over 15 amino acids. Germline V gene sequence: CDR1 MDHEN, CDR2 SYDVKM. V lost 5 bases to trimming and J lost 5 bases, with 16 bases between them. The CDR3 loop is CASSLAGGKYQPQHF. The CDR3 nucleotides are TGTGCCAGCAGTCTCGCGGGGGGAAAGTATCAGCCCCAGCATTTT.

J is TRBJ1-2 and V is TRBV7-8, with 8 nucleotides matching TRBD1. Germline V lookup: CDR1 SGHVS, CDR2 FQNEAQ. Trimming at V came to 3 bases and at J to 5 bases, leaving 2 bases not matched to a gene. This CDR3 is built from 13 residues. CDR3 loop: CASSLDREYGYTF. The CDR3 DNA follows: TGTGCCAGCAGCTTGGACAGGGAATATGGCTACACCTTC. The variable domain in full, with the rest retrieved from reference TRBV7-8 and TRBJ1-2, is GAGVSQSPRYKVAKRGQDVALRCDPISGHVSLFWYQQALGQGPEFLTYFQNEAQLDKSGLPSDRFFAERPEGSVSTLKIQRTQQEDSAVYLCASSLDREYGYTFGSGTRLTVV.

The chain links TRBV24-1 to TRBJ1-4; possible D gene TRBD1, 5 bases. This CDR3 contains 14 residues. V was shortened by 4 bases and J by 2 bases, with 7 bases between the two germline ends. CDR1 is KGHDR, CDR2 SFDVKD, per germline. The CDR3 DNA follows: TGTGCCACCAGTGACGGGGCGACTAATGAAAAACTGTTTTTT. Translation gives CATSDGATNEKLFF.

This chain uses TRBV5-1 with TRBJ2-7; 11 nucleotides align to TRBD2. V lost 4 bases, J lost 2 bases, and 5 bases stayed unmatched. CDR3 length: 15 amino acids. Germline CDR1 reads SGHRS; CDR2 reads YFSETQ. CDR3 sequence reads: CASSVRLAGTYEQYF. The CDR3 coding sequence is TGCGCCAGCAGCGTCCGACTAGCGGGAACCTACGAGCAGTACTTC.

V usage is TRBV6-5 and J usage is TRBJ1-5; 9 nucleotides align to TRBD1. After removal of 4 bases from V and 5 bases from J, the junction contained 6 bases not matched to a gene. The CDR3 is made up of 15 amino acids. CDR1 MNHEY and CDR2 SVGAGI come from the germline V gene. This chain's CDR3 is CASSLGGQGHQPQHF. The CDR3, as DNA: TGTGCCAGCAGTTTGGGGGGACAGGGACATCAGCCCCAGCATTTT.

This clone was found a few times. V gene TRBV11-2 combines with J gene TRBJ1-2; 8 nucleotides agree with TRBD1. The CDR3 contains 14 residues. Germline trimming cut 5 bases from V and 1 base from J; bases unmatched to any gene: 3. Germline lookup yields CDR1 SGHAT and CDR2 FQNNGV. CDR3 sequence: CASSKGQGNYGYTF. Here the CDR3 DNA reads TGTGCCAGCAGCAAAGGACAGGGTAACTATGGCTACACCTTC.

This clone turned up a few times. The CDR3 sequence: CASATMPGGTDAWGQPQHF. CDR3 nucleotide sequence: TGTGCCAGCGCTACTATGCCAGGGGGGACCGATGCCTGGGGTCAGCCCCAGCATTTT. The chain carries TRBV21-1 and TRBJ1-5; the table's D call of TRBD1 was not tested on the DNA. TRBV21-1 has pseudogene status. The CDR3 has 19 amino acids.

The chain links TRBV3-1 (or the pseudogene TRBV3-2) to TRBJ2-1; D ambiguous. V was clipped by 2 bases and J by 12 bases, with 8 bases between them. Germline V gene sequence: CDR1 LGHDT, CDR2 YNNKEL (reference sequence). The CDR3 is 11 residues long. CDR3: CASSQTESQFF. The CDR3 DNA is TGTGCCAGCAGCCAAACCGAATCGCAGTTCTTC.

V usage is TRBV4-2 and J usage is TRBJ2-3, with D perhaps being TRBD1 or TRBD2 (5 bases each). Germline-derived CDR1 and CDR2 are LGHNA and YNFKEQ. This CDR3 is built from 15 residues. The V end lost 6 bases, the J end lost 4 bases, and 17 bases lay between the germline ends. The CDR3 loop is CASSDGDATADTQYF. In nucleotides, the CDR3 is TGTGCCAGCAGTGACGGGGACGCCACAGCAGATACGCAGTATTTT.

The chain carries TRBV7-9 and TRBJ1-1; D gene ambiguous. The CDR3 is 15 residues long. Deletions cut 5 bases from V and 4 bases from J, with 17 bases between. The germline V gene has CDR1 SEHNR and CDR2 FQNEAQ (reference sequence). In DNA, the CDR3 is TGTGCCAGCAGCCCCGGGGAGGGTTGGGGCACTGAAGCTTTCTTT. This codes for CASSPGEGWGTEAFF. Looking up the rest from reference TRBV7-9 and TRBJ1-1 gives the full variable domain: DTGVSQNPRHKITKRGQNVTFRCDPISEHNRLYWYRQTLGQGPEFLTYFQNEAQLEKSRLLSDRFSAERPKGSFSTLEIQRTEQGDSAMYLCASSPGEGWGTEAFFGQGTRLTVV.

This chain connects TRBV9 to TRBJ2-7, with 10 nucleotides matching TRBD2. J lost 0 bases, V lost 3 bases, and 3 bases had no gene match. Germline loops: CDR1 SGDLS, CDR2 YYNGEE. The CDR3 runs 15 residues. The CDR3 region is CASSETSGASYEQYF. CDR3 nucleotide sequence: TGTGCCAGCAGCGAAACTAGCGGGGCCTCCTACGAGCAGTACTTC.

In this sample, this clone turned up once. The rearrangement uses TRBV9 and TRBJ1-1; TRBD1 might be the D (6 bases). CDR3 length equals 15 residues. The V end was cut by 0 bases, the J end by 5 bases, with 14 bases between. Germline V gene sequence: CDR1 SGDLS, CDR2 YYNGEE. The CDR3 protein is CASSVGGADSTEAFF. The DNA of the CDR3 is TGTGCCAGCAGCGTAGGGGGGGCGGATAGTACTGAAGCTTTCTTT.

In this sample, this clone turned up once. V usage is TRBV10-1 and J usage is TRBJ1-1, with unresolved D. The CDR3 sequence is 16 residues long. Germline V gene lookup returns CDR1 WNHNN and CDR2 SYGVQD (reference sequence). The germline V and J ends were trimmed by 0 bases and 0 bases, with 11 bases remaining between them. For the CDR3, the DNA is TGCGCCAGCAGTGAGTCCTCCGCAGGTATGAACACTGAAGCTTTCTTT. This encodes CASSESSAGMNTEAFF.

The rearrangement joins TRBV2 to TRBJ2-1; tentatively, D is TRBD1 (5 bases). The ends were cut back, 4 bases at V and 6 bases at J, with 7 bases in the middle. This CDR3 region has 12 residues. CDR1 is SNHLY and CDR2 is FYNNEI in the germline V gene. In nucleotides, the CDR3 is TGTGCCAGCAGTGGTGACAGCAATGAGCAGTTCTTC. Amino acid sequence: CASSGDSNEQFF.

The chain joins TRBV7-2 to TRBJ2-3, with D possibly matching TRBD2 (6 bases). Trimming left V 5 bases short and J 11 bases short, with 11 bases between. The CDR3 runs 11 residues. Per germline, CDR1 SGHTA and CDR2 FQGNSA. CDR3 protein: CASSPRGKQYF. In nucleotides, the CDR3 is TGTGCCAGCAGCCCGCGGGGCAAGCAGTATTTT.

V usage is TRBV7-6 and J usage is TRBJ2-4; a weak D match, TRBD2 (6 bases). This CDR3 has 19 residues. Per germline, CDR1 SGHVS and CDR2 FNYEAQ. V was cut by 8 bases and J by 1 base, with 27 bases left in between. The CDR3, as DNA: TGTGCCAGCCACTCAAAGCCCGGGGGTCCTTCCGTGGCCAAAAACATTCAGTACTTC. Protein product: CASHSKPGGPSVAKNIQYF. The entire variable domain, with the rest obtained from reference TRBV7-6 and TRBJ2-4, is as follows: GAGVSQSPRYKVTKRGQDVALRCDPISGHVSLYWYRQALGQGPEFLTYFNYEAQQDKSGLPNDRFSAERPEGSISTLTIQRTEQRDSAMYRCASHSKPGGPSVAKNIQYFGAGTRLSVL.

The chain has TRBV6-5 and TRBJ1-1, with D possibly TRBD1 on 5 matching bases. The CDR3 loop spans 15 amino acids. V was shortened by 0 bases and J by 1 base, with 9 bases between the two germline ends. The germline V gene has CDR1 MNHEY and CDR2 SVGAGI. This CDR3 reads CASSYSEGRNTEAFF. DNA for the CDR3: TGTGCCAGCAGTTACTCCGAGGGGAGGAACACTGAAGCTTTCTTT.

The rearrangement uses TRBV5-6 and TRBJ1-6, with TRBD1 identical over 7 bases. V lost 4 bases and J lost 10; bases outside the gene matches: 14. The CDR3 runs 16 residues. The germline gives CDR1 SGHDT, CDR2 YYEEEE. The CDR3 bases are TGTGCCAGCAGCGCCGGGACAGCCAAGAGGGACTCACCCCTCCACTTT. Amino acid sequence: CASSAGTAKRDSPLHF. Full variable domain (missing parts from reference TRBV5-6 and TRBJ1-6): DAGVTQSPTHLIKTRGQQVTLRCSPKSGHDTVSWYQQALGQGPQFIFQYYEEEERQRGNFPDRFSGHQFPNYSSELNVNALLLGDSALYLCASSAGTAKRDSPLHFGNGTRLTVT.

V is TRBV28 and J is TRBJ1-2, with 9 nucleotides matching TRBD1. This CDR3 has 15 amino acids. Germline V gene lookup returns CDR1 MDHEN and CDR2 SYDVKM. Trimming took 2 bases from V and 1 from J; bases not matched to a gene: 2. CDR3 sequence reads: CASSLGTGSNYGYTF. Here the CDR3 DNA reads TGTGCCAGCAGTTTAGGGACAGGGAGTAACTATGGCTACACCTTC.

This rearrangement joins TRBV19 to TRBJ2-1, with D possibly TRBD1 on 5 matching bases. The V and J ends lost 9 bases and 2 bases respectively, with 11 bases between them. This CDR3 contains 13 residues. Germline lookup yields CDR1 LNHDA and CDR2 SQIVND (reference sequence). This CDR3 is CASQTEPYNEQFF. CDR3 coding DNA: TGTGCCAGCCAGACAGAGCCCTACAATGAGCAGTTCTTC. Looking up the rest from reference TRBV19 and TRBJ2-1 gives the full variable domain: DGGITQSPKYLFRKEGQNVTLSCEQNLNHDAMYWYRQDPGQGLRLIYYSQIVNDFQKGDIAEGYSVSREKKESFPLTVTSAQKNPTAFYLCASQTEPYNEQFFGPGTRLTVL.

A single count supports this clone. The genes are TRBV4-2 and TRBJ1-2; the D gene is possibly TRBD1 (6 bases). Trimming pared 0 bases from V and 2 bases from J, leaving 10 bases between. Germline assignment: CDR1 LGHNA and CDR2 YNFKEQ. CDR3 length equals 15 residues. The CDR3 DNA reads as TGTGCCAGCAGCCAAGATGCAGGACAGAACTATGGCTACACCTTC. It yields the protein CASSQDAGQNYGYTF.